These 27 T cell receptor beta chains originate from one sample sequenced in a study of blood T cells in healthy people across ages. A sample-barcoded 5' primer and a J-beta primer mix were used in a second PCR of roughly 6 to 11 cycles. Via MiXCR, TCRdb re-called the 5' RACE reads, giving one row per CDR3 protein. Of around 870,000 distinct CDR3 sequences in the sample, 29% are singletons; the top ten hold around 16%. Sequenced: blood. Source of these receptors: an elderly woman in good health.

This clonotype was found a few times. The rearrangement links TRBV11-2 to TRBJ2-7; D ambiguous. Trimming removed 5 bases at V and 6 bases at J, with 17 bases between. This CDR3 has 14 residues. CDR1 is SGHAT, CDR2 FQNNGV, per germline. The CDR3 reads CASSPLSIPGEQYF. CDR3 nucleotides: TGTGCCAGCAGCCCCTTGTCGATTCCCGGCGAGCAGTACTTC.

The gene calls are TRBV12-3 or TRBV12-4 and TRBJ1-6; D gene ambiguous. CDR3 size: 15 residues. Trimming removed 6 bases at V and 0 bases at J, with 9 bases between. The CDR3 protein is CASRQSGSYNSPLHF. CDR3 bases: TGTGCCAGCAGGCAATCAGGCTCCTATAATTCACCCCTCCACTTT.

The rearrangement links TRBV7-9 to TRBJ2-2, with no clear D. Trimming stripped 1 base from V and 4 bases from J, with 13 bases between. Germline V gene sequence: CDR1 SEHNR, CDR2 FQNEAQ (reference sequence). The CDR3 length is 16 residues. As DNA, the CDR3 is TGTGCCAGCAGCTTAGAGGGCGCGGAATGCACCGGGGAGCTGTTTTTT. Protein sequence: CASSLEGAECTGELFF.

This clonotype turned up a few times. The J gene is TRBJ1-1, the V gene TRBV20-1; D uncertain. This CDR3 comprises 14 residues. The germline V gene encodes CDR1 DFQATT and CDR2 SNEGSKA (reference sequence). V lost 2 bases and J lost 0, with 10 bases in between. CDR3 amino acids: CSARLTGMNTEAFF. Written as DNA, the CDR3 is TGCAGTGCTAGACTGACCGGAATGAACACTGAAGCTTTCTTT.

This clonotype was detected ten times or more. The junction departs from the called germline gene at one end, perhaps through a read error. This rearrangement joins TRBV3-1 to TRBJ2-1, with 12 bases that match TRBD2. There are 15 residues in the CDR3. Germline CDR1 and CDR2: LGHDT and YNNKEL (reference sequence). The CDR3 DNA sequence: TGTGCCAGTCGACCTAGCGGGGGGGCCTATAATGAGCAGTTCTTC. It specifies CASRPSGGAYNEQFF.

This clonotype was seen many times. V and J are TRBV7-2 and TRBJ2-5; 7 positions agree with TRBD2. With V trimmed by 7 bases and J by 5 bases, 10 bases remained unmatched. The CDR3 has 14 amino acids. The germline V gene has CDR1 SGHTA and CDR2 FQGNSA. The CDR3 reads CASTRQSRGETQYF. The DNA of the CDR3 is TGTGCCAGCACACGACAGTCGCGGGGGGAGACCCAGTACTTC.

The table lists this clonotype with many counts. The V gene is TRBV20-1, the J gene TRBJ2-3; perhaps TRBD1 as D (6 bases). CDR1 DFQATT and CDR2 SNEGSKA come from the germline V gene (reference sequence). The CDR3 length is 18 residues. V dropped 0 bases and J dropped 3 bases, with 22 bases sitting between them. The CDR3 coding sequence is TGCAGTGCTAGAGATCATGCCCGGCAGGGGAGTTTTACAGATACGCAGTATTTT. This codes for CSARDHARQGSFTDTQYF.

This rearrangement joins TRBV7-2 to TRBJ2-3; D gene uncertain. CDR3 length equals 16 residues. CDR1 and CDR2 from the germline V gene are SGHTA and FQGNSA. The V end lost 0 bases, the J end lost 11 bases, and 21 bases lay between the germline ends. The CDR3 sequence: CASSLAHLTTGQQQYF. The CDR3, as DNA: TGTGCCAGCAGCTTAGCCCACCTAACGACTGGGCAGCAGCAGTATTTT. Full variable domain (missing parts from reference TRBV7-2 and TRBJ2-3): GAGVSQSPSNKVTEKGKDVELRCDPISGHTALYWYRQSLGQGLEFLIYFQGNSAPDKSGLPSDRFSAERTGGSVSTLTIQRTQQEDSAVYLCASSLAHLTTGQQQYFGPGTRLTVL.

The sample holds a few counts of this clonotype. This may come from a read error, since a much larger clone is one base off. The chain has TRBV7-2 and TRBJ2-7; the match to TRBD1 covers 7 bases. Unmatched junction bases numbered 6, after V lost 2 bases and J lost 2 bases. The CDR3 loop spans 15 amino acids. Germline values: CDR1 SGHTA, CDR2 FQGNSA. The CDR3 spells CASSLSQTGTYEQYF. The CDR3 DNA reads TGTGCCAGCAGCTTAAGTCAGACAGGGACCTACGAGCAGTACTTC.

The genes are TRBV20-1 and TRBJ2-5; D call uncertain. The J call may not be correct, given that the DNA end is closer to TRBJ2-7. The CDR3 is 12 amino acids. Germline values: CDR1 DFQATT, CDR2 SNEGSKA (reference sequence). The CDR3 region has the DNA TGCAGTGCGGAGACAAATTCCTACGAGCAGTACTTC. This encodes CSAETNSYEQYF.

For this clonotype: A read error may be the cause here, since a much bigger clone is one base away. V and J are TRBV3-1 and TRBJ2-7; the D is unclear. Germline V lookup: CDR1 LGHDT, CDR2 YNNKEL (reference sequence). The CDR3 spans 16 residues. Deletions cut 3 bases from V and 7 bases from J, with 22 bases between. CDR3 in amino acids: CASSHSLGRTYNEQYF. CDR3 DNA sequence: TGTGCCAGCAGCCATTCCCTGGGCAGGACCTACAATGAGCAGTACTTC.

This clonotype has just a few counts. This CDR3 is CATSRDLRRREQFF. For the CDR3, the DNA is TGTGCCACCAGCAGAGATCTGAGGAGACGGGAGCAGTTCTTC. The V call is TRBV15, the J call TRBJ2-1, with unresolved D. The CDR3 has 14 amino acids. The V gene lost 0 bases and the J gene lost 10 bases, with 13 bases spanning the gap. Germline assignment: CDR1 LNHNV and CDR2 YYDKDF (reference sequence).

In this sample, this clonotype turned up once. The chain links TRBV21-1 to TRBJ2-5; the table's D call, TRBD2, has no DNA check behind it. TRBV21-1 is a known pseudogene. This CDR3 is 15 amino acids long. CDR3 residues: CASSSPGGPEETQYF. DNA for the CDR3: TGTGCCAGCAGCTCCCCGGGGGGGCCTGAGGAGACCCAGTACTTC.

This clonotype was detected ten times or more. The rearrangement links TRBV30 to TRBJ1-2; no definite D call. This CDR3 region has 15 residues. Germline V lookup: CDR1 GTSNPN, CDR2 SVGIG (reference sequence). Trimming shortened V by 4 bases and J by 0 bases, and 15 bases separated the two germline ends. The CDR3 coding sequence is TGTGCCTGGACTCTCGCGGACGGTTCTAACTATGGCTACACCTTC. Translated: CAWTLADGSNYGYTF.

In regard to this clonotype: A much larger clone differs by one base, so this may be a read error. The gene calls are TRBV20-1 and TRBJ2-7; D remains unclear. With 4 bases removed from V and 3 bases from J, the gap between germline ends came to 7 bases. Germline assignment: CDR1 DFQATT and CDR2 SNEGSKA (reference sequence). The CDR3 is 11 amino acids. The CDR3 DNA reads as TGCAGTGCTAACAGCTGCTACGAGCAGTACTTC. This translates into CSANSCYEQYF.

With regard to this clonotype: A read error may be the cause here, since a much bigger clone is one base away. The chain is built from TRBV7-6 and TRBJ2-5, with TRBD1 as a possible D gene (7 bases). This CDR3 is 15 amino acids long. CDR1 is SGHVS, CDR2 FNYEAQ, per germline. V was clipped by 5 bases and J by 11 bases, with 24 bases between them. The DNA of the CDR3 is TGTGCCAGCAGCCGGGGGCTAGGGGGCAGGGATGAGCAGTACTTC. This encodes CASSRGLGGRDEQYF.

The chain couples TRBV6-6 to TRBJ1-4; D is uncertain. There are 15 residues in the CDR3. The germline gives CDR1 MNHNY, CDR2 SVGAGI (reference sequence). V was pared by 6 bases and J by 1 base, with 12 bases between. Here the CDR3 reads CASSPVWGTNEKLFF. Written as DNA, the CDR3 is TGTGCCAGCAGCCCTGTCTGGGGAACTAATGAAAAACTGTTTTTT.

This clonotype was seen at least ten times. The rearrangement links TRBV20-1 to TRBJ2-1, with a possible D match to TRBD2 (5 bases). Trimming took 1 base from V and 2 from J, leaving 9 bases between them. Germline lookup yields CDR1 DFQATT and CDR2 SNEGSKA (reference sequence). This CDR3 is 14 amino acids long. The CDR3 DNA sequence: TGCAGTGCTAGAGGGCTAGCCACCTACAATGAGCAGTTCTTC. Translated: CSARGLATYNEQFF.

V gene TRBV6-5 combines with J gene TRBJ1-1; no clear D gene. V lost 2 bases and J lost 0, with 13 bases in between. CDR1 MNHEY and CDR2 SVGAGI come from the germline V gene. This CDR3 spans 16 amino acids. DNA of the CDR3: TGTGCCAGCAGTTACCGGGCAGGTTTTATGAACACTGAAGCTTTCTTT. As protein: CASSYRAGFMNTEAFF.

Worth noting for this clonotype: One end of the junction is discordant with germline, which a read error may explain. The V and J genes are TRBV28 and TRBJ2-7, with 9 bases matching TRBD1. CDR3 length: 14 residues. Germline V CDR1 and CDR2: MDHEN, SYDVKM. CDR3 in amino acids: CASRGTGSVYGQYF. The CDR3 region has the DNA TGTGCCAGCAGAGGGACAGGGAGTGTCTACGGGCAGTACTTC.

The V and J genes are TRBV27 and TRBJ1-4; 8 bases agree with TRBD1. CDR3 length equals 15 residues. Looked up from germline, CDR1 is MNHEY and CDR2 is SMNVEV (reference sequence). V trimming: 6 bases; J trimming: 3 bases; junction bases outside the gene matches: 6. CDR3 loop: CASRSSGGSNEKLFF. Here the CDR3 DNA reads TGTGCCAGCAGGTCCTCAGGGGGCTCTAATGAAAAACTGTTTTTT.

This clonotype came up many times. The rearrangement joins TRBV5-1 to TRBJ2-3; 8 bases are shared with TRBD2. The CDR3 extends over 16 amino acids. CDR1 is SGHRS and CDR2 is YFSETQ in the germline V gene. J lost 2 bases, V lost 1 base, and 6 bases had no gene match. The chain's CDR3 is CASSLYLSGVTDTQYF. Here the CDR3 DNA reads TGCGCCAGCAGCTTGTACCTTAGCGGGGTCACAGATACGCAGTATTTT.

The rearrangement joins TRBV20-1 to TRBJ2-1, with 11 bases identical to TRBD2. The CDR3 is 13 residues long. Trimming at V came to 6 bases and at J to 12 bases, leaving 10 bases not matched to a gene. Germline-derived CDR1 and CDR2 are DFQATT and SNEGSKA (reference sequence). CDR3 in DNA: TGCAGTGCCCTGACTAGCGGGACTTGGGGGCAGTTCTTC. Translation gives CSALTSGTWGQFF.

This clonotype was counted many times. V usage is TRBV20-1 and J usage is TRBJ2-7; 8 bases match TRBD1. CDR1 and CDR2 from the germline V gene are DFQATT and SNEGSKA (reference sequence). This CDR3 region has 16 residues. V lost 6 bases and J lost 3; bases outside the gene matches: 16. In DNA, the CDR3 is TGCAGTGCCCCGGAGTACCTCAGGGGGCGAAGCTACGAGCAGTACTTC. Translating it yields CSAPEYLRGRSYEQYF.

This clonotype showed up just a few times. A much larger clone sits a single nucleotide away, making a read error possible. V usage is TRBV18 and J usage is TRBJ2-3; a weak D match, TRBD1 (6 bases). The V gene's germline CDR1 is KGHSH and CDR2 LQKENI. This CDR3 is built from 13 residues. CDR3 loop: CAGSRTEADTQYF. In nucleotides, the CDR3 is TGTGCCGGCTCGCGGACAGAGGCAGATACGCAGTATTTT. Variable domain in full (rest from reference TRBV18 and TRBJ2-3): NAGVMQNPRHLVRRRGQEARLRCSPMKGHSHVYWYRQLPEEGLKFMVYLQKENIIDESGMPKERFSAEFPKEGPSILRIQQVVRGDSAAYFCAGSRTEADTQYFGPGTRLTVL.

This clonotype was seen many times. V and J are TRBV5-1 and TRBJ2-5; D is possibly TRBD1 (6 bases). Germline lookup yields CDR1 SGHRS and CDR2 YFSETQ. The CDR3 extends over 14 amino acids. V lost 5 bases, J lost 2 bases, and 13 bases lay in between. CDR3 loop: CASSTNTGQETQYF. In nucleotides, the CDR3 is TGCGCCAGCAGTACAAATACAGGGCAAGAGACCCAGTACTTC. Complete variable domain (other parts from reference TRBV5-1 and TRBJ2-5): KAGVTQTPRYLIKTRGQQVTLSCSPISGHRSVSWYQQTPGQGLQFLFEYFSETQRNKGNFPGRFSGRQFSNSRSEMNVSTLELGDSALYLCASSTNTGQETQYFGPGTRLLVL.

This clonotype was found many times. This chain uses TRBV5-1 with TRBJ2-1, with 9 nucleotides matching TRBD1. Germline trimming cut 4 bases from V and 11 bases from J; bases unmatched to any gene: 13. The CDR3 is 15 residues long. Germline V gene data show CDR1 as SGHRS and CDR2 as YFSETQ. The CDR3, as DNA: TGCGCCAGCAGCCAAGGAGAAACAGGGGGCGCGCAGCAGTTCTTC. Residues: CASSQGETGGAQQFF.